This passage covers 30 T cell receptor beta chains from one sample sequenced in a study of T cell repertoires in cytomegalovirus infection. TCRdb itself ran the reads through MiXCR, one entry per CDR3 protein. The sample holds tens of thousands of distinct CDR3 sequences, 20% to 25% seen once. Their cognate antigens are unknown. Sequenced material: CD8+ T cells from cultured PBMCs, taken from culture after CMV antigen stimulation. The receptor source for this set is a human donor in good health (CMV status not recorded). Some clones in this sample may be carry-over from other donors' samples.

This clonotype was recorded many times. The chain employs TRBV7-2 and TRBJ1-2, with 7 bases matching TRBD1. Trimming cost V 4 bases and J 4 bases; bases outside gene matches: 6. The CDR3 runs 14 residues. In germline, CDR1 is SGHTA, CDR2 FQGNSA. The CDR3 is CASSSTGISYGYTF. As DNA, the CDR3 is TGTGCCAGCAGCTCGACAGGGATCAGCTATGGCTACACCTTC.

V gene TRBV6-9 combines with J gene TRBJ1-3, with D perhaps matching TRBD1 (6 bases). CDR1 is MNHGY and CDR2 is SVAAGI in the germline V gene. The CDR3 contains 15 residues. V shed 8 bases and J shed 2 bases, with 16 bases lying between them. CDR3 nucleotide sequence: TGTGCCAGCCGACAGGCAGGTTCCCCTGGAAACACCATATATTTT. It encodes CASRQAGSPGNTIYF.

The chain recombines TRBV4-3 with TRBJ2-3, with D possibly matching TRBD2 (6 bases). Trimming left V 1 base short and J 1 base short, with 6 bases between. CDR3 length: 14 amino acids. From germline, CDR1 is LGHNA and CDR2 YSLEER. The CDR3 sequence is CASSQGGGTDTQYF. CDR3 DNA: TGCGCCAGCAGCCAAGGGGGGGGCACAGATACGCAGTATTTT.

This clonotype was counted a few times. The chain recombines TRBV7-9 with TRBJ2-1; D might be TRBD1 or TRBD2, each matching 7 bases. There are 14 residues in the CDR3. V was trimmed by 3 bases and J by 6 bases, leaving 12 bases between them. Germline-derived CDR1 and CDR2 are SEHNR and FQNEAQ (reference sequence). The chain's CDR3 is CASSLPGGGNEQFF. DNA of the CDR3: TGTGCCAGCAGCTTGCCAGGGGGGGGCAATGAGCAGTTCTTC.

In this sample, this clonotype turned up a few times. V is TRBV5-4 and J is TRBJ1-2, with 11 bases that match TRBD1. V shed 6 bases, J shed 6 bases, and the junction held 10 bases outside the gene matches. This CDR3 is 15 amino acids long. Germline CDR1 reads SGHNT; CDR2 reads YYREEE (reference sequence). CDR3 protein: CASTEWDRGWDGYTF. The CDR3 bases are TGTGCCAGCACTGAATGGGACAGGGGGTGGGATGGCTACACCTTC. Filled out from reference TRBV5-4 and TRBJ1-2, the complete variable domain reads ETGVTQSPTHLIKTRGQQVTLRCSSQSGHNTVSWYQQALGQGPQFIFQYYREEENGRGNFPPRFSGLQFPNYSSELNVNALELDDSALYLCASTEWDRGWDGYTFGSGTRLTVV.

The chain employs TRBV7-9 and TRBJ2-1; perhaps TRBD1 as D (6 bases). The CDR3 is made up of 15 amino acids. Trimming cost V 5 bases and J 4 bases, with 15 bases left between them. From germline, CDR1 is SEHNR and CDR2 FQNEAQ (reference sequence). The CDR3 sequence is CASSPWDTTYNEQFF. CDR3 bases: TGTGCCAGCAGCCCATGGGACACTACTTACAATGAGCAGTTCTTC.

This sequence joins TRBV5-1 and TRBJ1-4, with D possibly matching TRBD1 (6 bases). CDR3 size: 15 residues. Trimming removed 4 bases from V and 4 bases from J, with 14 bases in between. Germline V gene lookup returns CDR1 SGHRS and CDR2 YFSETQ. The CDR3 sequence is CASSGRDTSNEKLFF. The CDR3 bases are TGCGCCAGCAGCGGACGGGACACCAGTAATGAAAAACTGTTTTTT.

This clonotype has only one observation. The gene calls are TRBV12-3 or TRBV12-4 and TRBJ1-2, with 7 nucleotides matching TRBD1. V was clipped by 5 bases and J by 1 base; unmatched bases: 7. The CDR3 covers 15 residues. The CDR3 loop reads CASSDPQGINYGYTF. DNA of the CDR3: TGTGCCAGCAGTGACCCACAGGGGATTAACTATGGCTACACCTTC.

The sample holds a few counts of this clonotype. V and J are TRBV7-2 and TRBJ2-5, with TRBD2 as a possible D gene (5 bases). The CDR3 runs to 14 residues. Looked up from germline, CDR1 is SGHTA and CDR2 is FQGNSA. V was trimmed by 5 bases and J by 5 bases, leaving 15 bases between them. The CDR3 reads CASSLEGWTETQYF. CDR3 in DNA: TGTGCCAGCAGCCTAGAGGGTTGGACGGAGACCCAGTACTTC.

This rearrangement joins TRBV6-1 to TRBJ2-2; D perhaps matches TRBD1 (5 bases). V lost 7 bases to trimming and J lost 3 bases, with 12 bases between them. The CDR3 sequence is 14 residues long. Germline V gives CDR1 MNHNS, CDR2 SASEGT. The CDR3 spells CASKLRDYTGELFF. DNA of the CDR3: TGTGCCAGCAAGCTCAGGGATTACACCGGGGAGCTGTTTTTT.

V and J are TRBV7-2 and TRBJ1-5, with a weak D call TRBD1 (6 bases). The CDR3 is made up of 15 amino acids. The V end lost 5 bases, the J end lost 1 base, and 12 bases lay between the germline ends. Germline values: CDR1 SGHTA, CDR2 FQGNSA. For the CDR3, the DNA is TGTGCCAGCAGCCTAAACAGGGTCAGCAATCAGCCCCAGCATTTT. Translated: CASSLNRVSNQPQHF.

This clonotype showed up just a few times. This rearrangement joins TRBV27 to TRBJ1-5, with a weak D call TRBD1 (6 bases). V dropped 7 bases and J dropped 2 bases, with 27 bases sitting between them. Per germline, CDR1 MNHEY and CDR2 SMNVEV (reference sequence). This CDR3 contains 19 residues. The CDR3 spells CASMAVGGVRVMGNQPQHF. The DNA of the CDR3 is TGTGCCAGCATGGCCGTAGGGGGGGTGAGGGTTATGGGCAATCAGCCCCAGCATTTT.

This rearrangement joins TRBV4-1 to TRBJ1-1; D is unresolved. CDR1 is MGHRA, CDR2 YSYEKL, per germline. CDR3 length: 16 residues. V dropped 0 bases and J dropped 11 bases, with 22 bases sitting between them. The CDR3 protein is CASSQDSGFPMMEAFF. The CDR3 nucleotides read TGCGCCAGCAGCCAAGATTCTGGGTTTCCCATGATGGAGGCTTTCTTT.

This clonotype was picked up a small number of times. The chain joins TRBV20-1 to TRBJ2-2; 8 bases agree with TRBD2. CDR3 length: 16 residues. V shed 0 bases and J 4 bases; nucleotides not matched to a gene: 7. CDR1 is DFQATT and CDR2 is SNEGSKA in the germline V gene (reference sequence). The CDR3 nucleotides read TGCAGTGCTAGAGATACGGGGGGGCGGAGCACCGGGGAGCTGTTTTTT. Translated, it gives CSARDTGGRSTGELFF.

The rearrangement uses TRBV7-9 and TRBJ1-4, with 9 bases identical to TRBD1. The CDR3 length is 14 residues. Germline-derived CDR1 and CDR2 are SEHNR and FQNEAQ (reference sequence). The trim removed 6 bases at V and 8 bases at J, leaving 7 bases unmatched. The CDR3 nucleotides read TGTGCCAGCAGACCGGGACAGGGAAACGAAAAACTGTTTTTT. Translation: CASRPGQGNEKLFF. Filled out from reference TRBV7-9 and TRBJ1-4, the complete variable domain reads DTGVSQNPRHKITKRGQNVTFRCDPISEHNRLYWYRQTLGQGPEFLTYFQNEAQLEKSRLLSDRFSAERPKGSFSTLEIQRTEQGDSAMYLCASRPGQGNEKLFFGSGTQLSVL.

Only a few counts were recorded for this clonotype. The CDR3 DNA is TGTGCCAGCAGCTTCCTTTACAATGAGCAGTTCTTC. Its protein is CASSFLYNEQFF. The rearrangement uses TRBV7-9 and TRBJ2-1, with D uncertain. Looked up from germline, CDR1 is SEHNR and CDR2 is FQNEAQ (reference sequence). The CDR3 loop spans 12 amino acids. V lost 3 bases, J lost 4 bases, and 4 bases lay in between. The variable domain in full, completed from reference TRBV7-9 and TRBJ2-1, reads DTGVSQNPRHKITKRGQNVTFRCDPISEHNRLYWYRQTLGQGPEFLTYFQNEAQLEKSRLLSDRFSAERPKGSFSTLEIQRTEQGDSAMYLCASSFLYNEQFFGPGTRLTVL.

The J gene is TRBJ2-1, the V gene TRBV7-2; TRBD2 matches at 14 bases. In germline, CDR1 is SGHTA, CDR2 FQGNSA. CDR3 length: 15 residues. The V segment lost 1 base and the J segment 8 bases; nucleotides outside the gene matches: 1. The CDR3 region is CASSLGLAGGHEQFF. In nucleotides, the CDR3 is TGTGCCAGCAGCTTAGGACTAGCGGGGGGGCATGAGCAGTTCTTC. Based on the CDR3 plus reference TRBV7-2 and TRBJ2-1, the full variable domain is GAGVSQSPSNKVTEKGKDVELRCDPISGHTALYWYRQSLGQGLEFLIYFQGNSAPDKSGLPSDRFSAERTGGSVSTLTIQRTQQEDSAVYLCASSLGLAGGHEQFFGPGTRLTVL.

This clonotype was detected a few times. The V gene is TRBV4-1, the J gene TRBJ1-4; TRBD1 is a possible D gene (5 bases). In germline, CDR1 is MGHRA, CDR2 YSYEKL. The CDR3 is 15 residues long. The germline V and J ends were trimmed by 0 bases and 8 bases, with 13 bases remaining between them. CDR3 bases: TGCGCCAGCAGCCAAGACGGGGGATTTCAGGAAAAACTGTTTTTT. As protein: CASSQDGGFQEKLFF.

The V gene is TRBV6-1, the J gene TRBJ2-3; D might be TRBD2 (5 bases). CDR3 size: 14 residues. Germline CDR1 reads MNHNS; CDR2 reads SASEGT. The germline V and J ends were trimmed by 4 bases and 2 bases, with 10 bases remaining between them. The CDR3 nucleotides are TGTGCCAGCAGTGCAGCGGAGGCCACAGATACGCAGTATTTT. Translation gives CASSAAEATDTQYF.

V is TRBV27 and J is TRBJ1-1, with D unclear. Between the trimmed V and J ends, which lost 0 bases and 6 bases, there was a span of 14 bases. The CDR3 totals 15 residues. Per the germline V gene, CDR1 is MNHEY and CDR2 is SMNVEV (reference sequence). The CDR3 sequence: CASSLSRRVTAEAFF. For the CDR3, the DNA is TGTGCCAGCAGTTTATCCCGACGGGTGACCGCTGAAGCTTTCTTT.

This clonotype has only a few counts. This rearrangement joins TRBV28 to TRBJ2-7, with D unresolved. The CDR3 is made up of 12 amino acids. CDR1 and CDR2 from the germline V gene are MDHEN and SYDVKM. V was pared by 6 bases and J by 3 bases, with 9 bases between. CDR3: CASSQALYEQYF. The CDR3 nucleotides read TGTGCCAGCAGCCAGGCCCTCTACGAGCAGTACTTC.

This clonotype came up a few times. The V gene is TRBV7-2, the J gene TRBJ2-5; 8 nucleotides line up with TRBD2. The CDR3 totals 15 residues. Looked up from germline, CDR1 is SGHTA and CDR2 is FQGNSA. V lost 1 base to trimming and J lost 5 bases; unmatched junction nucleotides: 6. The CDR3 sequence is CASSLVGGAGETQYF. The CDR3 DNA follows: TGTGCCAGCAGCTTAGTCGGGGGGGCCGGGGAGACCCAGTACTTC. The variable domain in full, completed from reference TRBV7-2 and TRBJ2-5, reads GAGVSQSPSNKVTEKGKDVELRCDPISGHTALYWYRQSLGQGLEFLIYFQGNSAPDKSGLPSDRFSAERTGGSVSTLTIQRTQQEDSAVYLCASSLVGGAGETQYFGPGTRLLVL.

The chain uses TRBV27 and TRBJ2-3, with a weak D call TRBD2 (5 bases). Germline values: CDR1 MNHEY, CDR2 SMNVEV (reference sequence). There are 14 residues in the CDR3. The germline V and J ends were trimmed by 5 bases and 6 bases, with 15 bases remaining between them. The CDR3 loop reads CASSPTTTWDTQYF. The CDR3 coding sequence is TGTGCCAGCAGTCCCACGACTACCTGGGATACGCAGTATTTT.

This clonotype appeared a few times. This chain links TRBV27 with TRBJ1-3; 7 bases line up with TRBD1. The CDR3 has 14 amino acids. J gave up 4 bases and V 8 bases, and 8 bases lay outside the gene matches. Germline V gives CDR1 MNHEY, CDR2 SMNVEV (reference sequence). CDR3 region: CASGSGTVGNTIYF. The CDR3 DNA follows: TGTGCCAGCGGCTCCGGGACAGTCGGAAACACCATATATTTT.

V is TRBV7-9 and J is TRBJ2-6; D gene uncertain. The V end lost 4 bases, the J end lost 2 bases, and 12 bases lay between the germline ends. The CDR3 loop spans 16 amino acids. Germline V lookup: CDR1 SEHNR, CDR2 FQNEAQ (reference sequence). In DNA, the CDR3 is TGTGCCAGCAGCTACCCGGGCAAGGCTGGGGCCAACGTCCTGACTTTC. Protein: CASSYPGKAGANVLTF.

The rearrangement links TRBV7-2 to TRBJ2-3, with TRBD2 as a possible D gene (5 bases). CDR1 and CDR2 from the germline V gene are SGHTA and FQGNSA. V was cut by 1 base and J by 1 base, with 9 bases left in between. The CDR3 consists of 15 residues. This CDR3 is CASSLGGSGTDTQYF. The CDR3 DNA is TGTGCCAGCAGCTTAGGAGGGTCGGGCACAGATACGCAGTATTTT.

At least ten counts were recorded for this clonotype. The chain carries TRBV11-2 and TRBJ2-7; the D gene is possibly TRBD1 (6 bases). CDR1 and CDR2 from the germline V gene are SGHAT and FQNNGV. With 4 bases removed from V and 2 bases from J, the gap between germline ends came to 12 bases. The CDR3 sequence is 14 residues long. This CDR3 reads CASSSGRGPYEQYF. DNA of the CDR3: TGTGCCAGCAGCTCCGGCAGGGGACCCTACGAGCAGTACTTC.

The V and J genes are TRBV9 and TRBJ2-7; weak D call: TRBD1 (6 bases). The V gene lost 0 bases and the J gene lost 4 bases, with 14 bases spanning the gap. Germline V gene data show CDR1 as SGDLS and CDR2 as YYNGEE. The CDR3 is 15 residues long. The CDR3 sequence: CASSVDSGEWYEQYF. The CDR3 bases are TGTGCCAGCAGCGTAGATTCAGGGGAATGGTACGAGCAGTACTTC.

The chain recombines TRBV7-2 with TRBJ1-3; D unclear. The V gene lost 4 bases and the J gene lost 0 bases, with 7 bases spanning the gap. Germline CDR1 and CDR2: SGHTA and FQGNSA. The CDR3 has 14 amino acids. The CDR3 here is CASSSQDSGNTIYF. The CDR3 coding sequence is TGTGCCAGCAGCTCGCAGGACTCTGGAAACACCATATATTTT.

This clonotype was observed a few times. This rearrangement joins TRBV7-8 to TRBJ1-5; perhaps TRBD1 as D (6 bases). Germline V gene sequence: CDR1 SGHVS, CDR2 FQNEAQ. V lost 5 bases, J lost 3 bases, and 11 bases lay in between. This CDR3 region has 14 residues. CDR3 bases: TGTGCCAGCAGCCCACAGGGTATCAATCAGCCCCAGCATTTT. Amino acids: CASSPQGINQPQHF.